The present T cell receptor beta chain was sequenced within a study of graft-versus-host responses after intestinal transplantation. About the study: Isolated intestinal, liver-intestinal, or multivisceral transplants had been given to the recipients. All recipients got anti-thymocyte globulin induction, then tacrolimus and steroids for approximately three years.

General study points: High graft-versus-host to host-versus-graft clonal ratios were seen in allografts of patients with graft-donor T cell macrochimerism. Recipient marrow contained GvH clones, some of which appeared first in ileum or blood.

The data were produced by immunoSEQ multiplex PCR, yet TCRdb's version contains in-frame clones alone and is incomplete. The sample shows nearly 45,000 clones, roughly nine tenths of them seen only once. In the case of this clone: The target antigen is unknown.

This CDR3 contains 14 residues. The ends lost 5 bases at V and 3 bases at J; junction bases unmatched: 4. Per the germline V gene, CDR1 is SGHAT and CDR2 is FQDESV (reference sequence). The sequences come from PBMCs, collected 524 days after transplant. This receptor was taken from a human patient who received an intestinal transplant, so some T cells may come from the graft donor. The V and J genes are TRBV11-1 and TRBJ1-5, with 7 nucleotides matching TRBD1. CDR3 region: CASSLTGTNQPQHF. CDR3 bases: TGTGCCAGCAGCCTGACAGGGACCAATCAGCCCCAGCATTTT.